The clone carrying this T cell receptor (beta chain) was observed a single time. This CDR3 comprises 14 residues. Trimming took 1 base from V and 4 from J, leaving 10 bases between them. Germline V CDR1 and CDR2: SGHNT, YENEEA. The data originate from a study of control samples from healthy donors and cancer patients. Some clones are missing from TCRdb's copy, which holds only in-frame ones; the method was immunoSEQ multiplex PCR. This repertoire shows 75,000 to 90,000 clones, over 65% found once; its top ten account for around 2.1%. Sequencing used blood. The source of this sequence is a woman in her forties in good health. This rearrangement joins TRBV11-3 to TRBJ1-1, with a tentative D call TRBD1 (6 bases). In DNA, the CDR3 is TGTGCCAGCAGCTTAGGGGGCAGGGGCACTGAAGCTTTCTTT. Translating gives CASSLGGRGTEAFF.